Shown below are 4 T cell receptor beta chains from a single sample sequenced in a study of blood T cell repertoires in COVID-19. Only in-frame clones appear in the TCRdb table, and some are missing; sequencing was by immunoSEQ multiplex PCR. In the table there are about 80,000 clones, around 84% of which are singletons. The sequenced sample consisted of peripheral blood. The origin of the receptors is a woman between 65 and 79 years old with acute or convalescent COVID-19.

Note on this clone: The germline gene is not matched at one end of the junction; a read error may be the cause. This chain uses TRBV18 with TRBJ2-3; TRBD2 agrees at 7 bases. CDR1 and CDR2 (germline): KGHSH, LQKENI. The CDR3 loop spans 13 amino acids. This CDR3 is CASSPNAGDSQYF. The CDR3 DNA sequence: TGTGCCAGCTCACCTAACGCGGGAGATTCGCAGTATTTT.

The rearrangement joins TRBV5-4 to TRBJ2-2; the match to TRBD2 covers 9 bases. CDR1 and CDR2 from the germline V gene are SGHNT and YYREEE (reference sequence). V lost 4 bases and J lost 6; bases outside the gene matches: 16. The CDR3 consists of 18 residues. CDR3 protein: CASSPNGAGGPLSGELFF. The CDR3, as DNA: TGTGCCAGCAGCCCAAATGGGGCGGGAGGGCCTCTGTCCGGGGAGCTGTTTTTT. The complete variable domain, with remaining parts taken from reference TRBV5-4 and TRBJ2-2, reads ETGVTQSPTHLIKTRGQQVTLRCSSQSGHNTVSWYQQALGQGPQFIFQYYREEENGRGNFPPRFSGLQFPNYSSELNVNALELDDSALYLCASSPNGAGGPLSGELFFGEGSRLTVL.

This clone was observed a handful of times. The chain combines TRBV10-3 with TRBJ2-2; 9 bases match TRBD2. Germline assignment: CDR1 ENHRY and CDR2 SYGVKD. The CDR3 has 12 amino acids. Losses at the gene ends were 11 bases for V and 6 bases for J; bases not matched to a gene: 4. CDR3 in amino acids: CAAGGGPGELFF. The CDR3 DNA follows: TGTGCCGCGGGGGGGGGACCCGGGGAGCTGTTTTTT.

The table lists this clone with a count of one. The rearrangement uses TRBV15 and TRBJ2-1; 9 nucleotides agree with TRBD2. CDR3 length equals 15 residues. The germline CDR1 and CDR2 sequences are LNHNV and YYDKDF (reference sequence). V trimming: 0 bases; J trimming: 7 bases; junction bases outside the gene matches: 4. The CDR3 DNA follows: TGTGCCACCAGCAGAGATGAGGGACTAGCAAATGAGCAGTTCTTC. Translated: CATSRDEGLANEQFF.